Shown below are 15 T cell receptor beta chains from a single sample sequenced in a study of blood T cell repertoires in COVID-19. Profiled with immunoSEQ multiplex PCR; TCRdb holds only in-frame clones, not every one. The sample consists of about 50,000 clones, 70% to 80% of them appearing once. The specimen sequenced was PBMCs or T cells enriched from blood (not recorded which). These receptor sequences come from a woman aged 45-60 years with acute COVID-19.

The rearrangement joins TRBV24-1 to TRBJ1-1, with D possibly TRBD1 on 5 matching bases. Trimming pared 2 bases from V and 4 bases from J, leaving 16 bases between. The CDR3 spans 16 residues. Germline CDR1 reads KGHDR; CDR2 reads SFDVKD. The CDR3 DNA sequence: TGTGCCACCAGTGATTCCTCAGGGCGGAGGGCCACTGAAGCTTTCTTT. Protein product: CATSDSSGRRATEAFF.

This chain connects TRBV28 to TRBJ1-1, with D uncertain. V was cut by 2 bases and J by 5 bases, with 12 bases left in between. From germline, CDR1 is MDHEN and CDR2 SYDVKM. The CDR3 covers 14 residues. CDR3 loop: CASSLQVRRTEAFF. CDR3 bases: TGTGCCAGCAGTTTACAGGTCCGCCGGACTGAAGCTTTCTTT.

The rearrangement joins TRBV19 to TRBJ1-2; 10 bases are shared with TRBD1. V shed 4 bases, J shed 7 bases, and the junction held 3 bases outside the gene matches. The CDR3 contains 13 residues. CDR1 LNHDA and CDR2 SQIVND come from the germline V gene (reference sequence). The CDR3 sequence is CASSRGQGVGYTF. The CDR3 DNA reads as TGTGCCAGTAGTAGAGGACAGGGGGTTGGCTACACCTTC.

The chain links TRBV5-1 to TRBJ1-2; 7 nucleotides align to TRBD1. Per the germline V gene, CDR1 is SGHRS and CDR2 is YFSETQ. Unmatched junction bases numbered 3, after V lost 0 bases and J lost 4 bases. The CDR3 is made up of 14 amino acids. As DNA, the CDR3 is TGCGCCAGCAGCTTGGAGGGGGCTCTCTATGGCTACACCTTC. This sequence encodes CASSLEGALYGYTF. The full variable domain, completed using reference TRBV5-1 and TRBJ1-2, is KAGVTQTPRYLIKTRGQQVTLSCSPISGHRSVSWYQQTPGQGLQFLFEYFSETQRNKGNFPGRFSGRQFSNSRSEMNVSTLELGDSALYLCASSLEGALYGYTFGSGTRLTVV.

The V gene is TRBV6-2 or TRBV6-3, the J gene TRBJ1-1, with TRBD1 matching 7 bases. The CDR3 covers 14 residues. The germline V gene encodes CDR1 MNHEY and CDR2 SVGEGT. Trimming cost V 2 bases and J 4 bases; bases outside gene matches: 4. In DNA form, the CDR3 reads TGTGCCAGCAGTTACAGGGGGCGGGTCACTGAAGCTTTCTTT. Its protein is CASSYRGRVTEAFF.

The V and J genes are TRBV19 and TRBJ1-2, with TRBD1 identical over 11 bases. The CDR3 runs to 18 residues. The V and J ends lost 5 bases and 3 bases, in that order; junction bases with no gene match: 14. From germline, CDR1 is LNHDA and CDR2 SQIVND (reference sequence). This chain's CDR3 is CASSQSGTGGYGDYGYTF. CDR3 DNA sequence: TGTGCCAGTAGTCAGTCCGGGACAGGGGGGTACGGGGACTATGGCTACACCTTC.

V is TRBV3-1 (or the pseudogene TRBV3-2) and J is TRBJ1-1; 7 bases agree with TRBD1. Trimming took 5 bases from V and 1 from J; bases not matched to a gene: 4. Germline values: CDR1 LGHDT, CDR2 YNNKEL (reference sequence). The CDR3 sequence is 14 residues long. The CDR3, as DNA: TGTGCCAGCAGCTCGGACAGGAGGAACACTGAAGCTTTCTTT. This encodes CASSSDRRNTEAFF.

This clone has a handful of counts. V and J are TRBV28 and TRBJ1-1; the match to TRBD1 covers 9 bases. Germline-derived CDR1 and CDR2 are MDHEN and SYDVKM. The CDR3 length is 18 residues. V dropped 5 bases and J dropped 5; count of bases not matched to a gene: 18. The CDR3 DNA reads as TGTGCCAGCAGTCCGTTATCAATCCGGGACAGGGAACGTACTGAAGCTTTCTTT. Its protein product is CASSPLSIRDRERTEAFF.

This clone was detected once. This chain joins TRBV24-1 and TRBJ1-1; D uncertain. The CDR3 covers 15 residues. The germline gives CDR1 KGHDR, CDR2 SFDVKD. V dropped 4 bases and J dropped 0 bases, with 11 bases sitting between them. The CDR3 region has the DNA TGTGCCACCAGTGACTCGAGACTCTTGAACACTGAAGCTTTCTTT. Encoded protein: CATSDSRLLNTEAFF.

The V gene is TRBV2, the J gene TRBJ2-1; D is possibly TRBD2 (5 bases). Germline V gene sequence: CDR1 SNHLY, CDR2 FYNNEI. The CDR3 spans 15 residues. V lost 4 bases to trimming and J lost 8 bases, with 18 bases between them. The CDR3 sequence is CASSGFLLVGDEQFF. The CDR3 DNA is TGTGCCAGCAGTGGGTTTCTACTAGTCGGTGATGAGCAGTTCTTC. The full variable domain, rest sourced from reference TRBV2 and TRBJ2-1, is EPEVTQTPSHQVTQMGQEVILRCVPISNHLYFYWYRQILGQKVEFLVSFYNNEISEKSEIFDDQFSVERPDGSNFTLKIRSTKLEDSAMYFCASSGFLLVGDEQFFGPGTRLTVL.

The J gene is TRBJ2-3, the V gene TRBV10-3, with 9 bases lining up with TRBD2. V was pared by 7 bases and J by 2 bases, with 4 bases of the junction left unmatched. Germline CDR1 is ENHRY and CDR2 is SYGVKD. The CDR3 consists of 14 residues. The CDR3: CAINSGGYTDTQYF. CDR3 sequence (DNA): TGTGCCATCAATAGCGGGGGTTACACAGATACGCAGTATTTT.

The chain uses TRBV5-4 and TRBJ2-7; 7 nucleotides align to TRBD1. J was trimmed by 0 bases and V by 4 bases; bases with no gene match: 7. Germline values: CDR1 SGHNT, CDR2 YYREEE (reference sequence). This CDR3 comprises 15 residues. The CDR3 protein is CASSLTGSSSYEQYF. CDR3 in DNA: TGTGCCAGCAGCCTGACAGGGTCGAGCTCCTACGAGCAGTACTTC. The variable domain in full, completed from reference TRBV5-4 and TRBJ2-7, reads ETGVTQSPTHLIKTRGQQVTLRCSSQSGHNTVSWYQQALGQGPQFIFQYYREEENGRGNFPPRFSGLQFPNYSSELNVNALELDDSALYLCASSLTGSSSYEQYFGPGTRLTVT.

The chain links TRBV30 to TRBJ1-2; 9 bases map to TRBD1. The CDR3 consists of 15 residues. With V trimmed by 2 bases and J by 6 bases, 10 bases remained unmatched. From germline, CDR1 is GTSNPN and CDR2 SVGIG (reference sequence). Written as DNA, the CDR3 is TGTGCCTGGAGTATCAAACAGGGGGCGCTTAATGGCTACACCTTC. It yields the protein CAWSIKQGALNGYTF.

This clone was observed a few times. The chain joins TRBV2 to TRBJ2-2; weak D call: TRBD1 (6 bases). Germline V gene data show CDR1 as SNHLY and CDR2 as FYNNEI. V gave up 3 bases and J gave up 6 bases, with 11 bases separating them. The CDR3 runs 14 residues. DNA for the CDR3: TGTGCCAGCAGTGAGGGGGCCGTGGCCGGGGAGCTGTTTTTT. Protein product: CASSEGAVAGELFF.

This clone has just one count. The chain couples TRBV9 to TRBJ2-7, with TRBD2 matching 12 bases. Trimming removed 4 bases from V and 0 bases from J; junction bases left unmatched: 8. Germline V CDR1 and CDR2: SGDLS, YYNGEE. The CDR3 is 17 amino acids. CDR3 sequence (DNA): TGTGCCAGCAGCCCCACTAGCGGGGGGCTCACCTCCTACGAGCAGTACTTC. The encoded protein is CASSPTSGGLTSYEQYF.